These T cell receptor beta chains were read from a single sample in a study of blood T cell repertoires in COVID-19. Generated by immunoSEQ multiplex PCR, the TCRdb table keeps only in-frame clones and is missing some. Of around 450,000 clones in the sample, about 89% were seen once. The specimen sequenced was peripheral blood. Receptors were obtained from a woman aged 30 to 39 with acute or convalescent COVID-19. Both conserved end residues are part of each CDR3. Each record gives: J gene, clone size, V gene, D gene, CDR3 protein, CDR3 DNA. A D gene is named only where the DNA matches it firmly. Clone size appears in some rows only: once, few, many, or a class for an expanded clone.

TRBJ2-1 | once | TRBV3-1/TRBV3-2 | TRBD2 | CASRQAGGAFNEQFF | TGTGCCAGCAGGCAGGCGGGGGGCGCCTTTAATGAGCAGTTCTTC
TRBJ1-2 | - | TRBV30 | TRBD1 | CAWSAWTGSSGYTF | TGTGCCTGGAGTGCATGGACAGGGAGCTCTGGCTACACCTTC
TRBJ2-5 | - | TRBV2 | - | CASRPMGRKETQYF | TGTGCCAGCAGACCGATGGGGCGTAAGGAGACCCAGTACTTC
TRBJ1-5 | - | TRBV12-3/TRBV12-4 | - | CASSFSSGQPQHF | TGTGCCAGCAGTTTTTCTTCAGGTCAGCCCCAGCATTTT
TRBJ1-2 | - | TRBV10-3 | - | CAISESVGGIRAPGGYTF | TGTGCCATCAGTGAGTCGGTAGGGGGTATCAGGGCTCCCGGTGGCTACACCTTC
TRBJ2-3 | - | TRBV5-4 | - | CASSPKGGVFTDTQYF | TGTGCCAGCAGCCCTAAGGGGGGGGTTTTCACAGATACGCAGTATTTT
TRBJ1-1 | - | TRBV19 | - | CASSFGGEMNTEAFF | TGTGCCAGTAGTTTCGGAGGGGAGATGAACACTGAAGCTTTCTTT
TRBJ2-1 | - | TRBV27 | TRBD1 | CASDFSNRGVNEQFF | TGTGCCAGCGACTTCTCTAACAGGGGAGTAAATGAGCAGTTCTTC
TRBJ2-3 | - | TRBV27 | TRBD2 | CASRLTSGPWDTQYF | TGTGCCAGCAGATTGACTAGCGGGCCGTGGGATACGCAGTATTTT
TRBJ1-1 | - | TRBV11-1 | - | CASRGMNTEAFF | TGTGCCAGCAGGGGCATGAACACTGAAGCTTTCTTT